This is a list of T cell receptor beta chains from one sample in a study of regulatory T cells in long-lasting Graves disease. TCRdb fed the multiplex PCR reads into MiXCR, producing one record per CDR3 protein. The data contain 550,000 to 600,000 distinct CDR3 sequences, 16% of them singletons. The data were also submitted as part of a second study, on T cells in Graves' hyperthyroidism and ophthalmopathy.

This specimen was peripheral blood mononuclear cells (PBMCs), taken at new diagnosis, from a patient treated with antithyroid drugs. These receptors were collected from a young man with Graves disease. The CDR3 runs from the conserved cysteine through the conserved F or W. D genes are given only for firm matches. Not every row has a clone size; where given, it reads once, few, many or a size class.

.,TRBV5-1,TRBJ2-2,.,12,TGCGCCAGTAGAGAATTCACCGGGGAGCTGTTTTTT,CASREFTGELFF
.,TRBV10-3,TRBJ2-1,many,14,TGTGCCATCAGTGAATCAGGGGCCTACAATGAGCAGTTCTTC,CAISESGAYNEQFF
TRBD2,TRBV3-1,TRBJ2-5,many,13,TGTGCCAGCAGCCAGGGACTAGTTGAGACCCAGTACTTC,CASSQGLVETQYF
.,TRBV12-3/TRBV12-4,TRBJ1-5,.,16,TGTGCCAGCAGTACATTCGACAGTTTCGGCAATCAGCCCCAGCATTTT,CASSTFDSFGNQPQHF
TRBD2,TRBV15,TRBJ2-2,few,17,TGTGCCACCAGCAGAGTTCTAGCGGGAGGGTTTGGCGGGGAGCTGTTTTTT,CATSRVLAGGFGGELFF
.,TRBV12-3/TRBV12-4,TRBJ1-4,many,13,TGTGCCAGCAGTTTTACAGGGTGGGAAAAACTGTTTTTT,CASSFTGWEKLFF
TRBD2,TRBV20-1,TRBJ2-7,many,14,TGCAGTGCTGGGGCGGGAGGGAGAAAGGTCGAGCAGTACTTC,CSAGAGGRKVEQYF
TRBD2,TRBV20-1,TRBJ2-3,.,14,TGCAGTGCTAGAGGAGCGGGAAGCTCAGATACGCAGTATTTT,CSARGAGSSDTQYF
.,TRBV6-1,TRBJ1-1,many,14,TGTGCCAGCAGTGATAGGGGAGGACGTACAGAAGCTTTCTTT,CASSDRGGRTEAFF
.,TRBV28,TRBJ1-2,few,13,TGTGCCAGCAGTTTAGCGGGAGAGTATGGCTACACCTTC,CASSLAGEYGYTF
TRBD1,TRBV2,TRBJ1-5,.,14,TGTGCCAGCAGTTTACGGGACAGCAATCGGCCCCAGCATTTT,CASSLRDSNRPQHF
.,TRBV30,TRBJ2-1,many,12,TGTGCCTGGAGTGTTCGAGACGGTAAGCAGTTCTTC,CAWSVRDGKQFF
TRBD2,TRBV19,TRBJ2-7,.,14,TGTGCCAGTAGTATGGCTAGCGGGACATACGAGCAGTACTTC,CASSMASGTYEQYF
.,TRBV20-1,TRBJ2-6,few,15,TGCAGTGCCCAAGGGGGGATCTCTGGGGCCAACGTCCTGACTTTC,CSAQGGISGANVLTF